This T cell receptor (beta chain) is drawn from a study of cytomegalovirus exposure and HLA in healthy donors. Study at large: Early released data had 80 million or so unique TCRs, all coming from HLA-typed donors. Study results and limitations: Later, an analysis showed that TCR beta chains associated with HLA were more clonally expanded than others that were equally common. Rarity characterized most TCR sequences, yet some public TCRs appeared in many donors.

The PCR used 60 Vbeta and 13 Jbeta primers. Produced via immunoSEQ multiplex PCR; TCRdb's table is partial and in-frame only. The sample includes 160,000 or so clones, 84% of them seen just once. This clone was seen more than once but under ten times. Its antigen is not identified. Other DNA sequences within the sample encode an identical CDR3. V was pared by 2 bases and J by 0 bases, with 7 bases between. The germline V gene encodes CDR1 MNHEY and CDR2 SVGAGI. The CDR3 length is 14 residues. Sequenced: PBMCs. The source of this sequence is a man aged 50 to 60 in good health and CMV-seropositive. The V gene is TRBV6-5, the J gene TRBJ1-1; D not resolved. The CDR3 region has the DNA TGTGCCAGCAGTTACGGGCAGATGAACACTGAAGCTTTCTTT. It yields the protein CASSYGQMNTEAFF.